These 27 T cell receptor beta chains came from one sample sequenced in a study of T cells of healthy individuals. TCRdb re-called the 5' RACE reads with MiXCR, one entry per CDR3 protein. The table includes about 60,000 distinct CDR3 sequences, around 16% detected once. Source of these receptors: a human donor in good health.

This clonotype was detected ten times or more. The chain combines TRBV7-9 with TRBJ1-4; D remains unclear. This CDR3 has 15 residues. Per germline, CDR1 SEHNR and CDR2 FQNEAQ (reference sequence). Trimming left V 0 bases short and J 0 bases short, with 5 bases between. The CDR3, as DNA: TGTGCCAGCAGCTTAGCTGCAGCAACTAATGAAAAACTGTTTTTT. This translates into CASSLAAATNEKLFF.

The chain combines TRBV18 with TRBJ2-7; 7 bases are shared with TRBD2. Looked up from germline, CDR1 is KGHSH and CDR2 is LQKENI. This CDR3 has 15 residues. The J segment lost 5 bases and the V segment lost 1 base, leaving 8 bases of the junction unmatched. Written as DNA, the CDR3 is TGTGCCAGCTCACCACAAGGCGGGAGTCCCCACGAGCAGTACTTC. This gives the protein CASSPQGGSPHEQYF.

The rearrangement uses TRBV5-7 and TRBJ2-7, with D perhaps matching TRBD1 (6 bases). TRBV5-7 is identified as an open reading frame with a role that is uncertain. The CDR3 contains 15 residues. The germline V and J ends were trimmed by 2 bases and 4 bases, with 16 bases remaining between them. CDR3 in DNA: TGTGCCAGCAGCTTAGGTACCGGGACAAATTACGAGCAGTACTTC. It yields the protein CASSLGTGTNYEQYF.

This clonotype was seen many times. The gene calls are TRBV29-1 and TRBJ2-1, with 7 bases that match TRBD2. CDR3 length: 12 amino acids. Unmatched junction bases numbered 6, after V lost 1 base and J lost 12 bases. Germline V lookup: CDR1 SQVTM, CDR2 ANQGSEA. In DNA form, the CDR3 reads TGCAGCGTTGAAGGACTAGCCCGTAGGCAGTTCTTC. Its protein product is CSVEGLARRQFF.

This clonotype was recorded at least ten times. This chain links TRBV20-1 with TRBJ2-7, with 10 positions matching TRBD2. Trimming cost V 6 bases and J 2 bases; bases outside gene matches: 13. The length of the CDR3 is 16 residues. The germline V gene has CDR1 DFQATT and CDR2 SNEGSKA (reference sequence). CDR3 region: CSAPGSGLAVPYEQYF. CDR3 bases: TGCAGTGCCCCCGGGAGTGGACTAGCGGTTCCCTACGAGCAGTACTTC.

This clonotype was counted many times. CDR3 protein: CASRGSEQYF. The DNA for the CDR3 is TGTGCCAGCAGGGGGAGCGAGCAGTACTTC. The V and J genes are TRBV6-6 and TRBJ2-7; D is perhaps TRBD2 (5 bases). Germline CDR1 MNHNY, CDR2 SVGAGI (reference sequence). V was cut by 6 bases and J by 6 bases, with 6 bases left in between. The CDR3 sequence is 10 residues long.

At least ten counts were recorded for this clonotype. The V gene is TRBV28, the J gene TRBJ1-1; TRBD1 matches 7 bases. The V gene's germline CDR1 is MDHEN and CDR2 SYDVKM. Trimming cost V 5 bases and J 0 bases; bases outside gene matches: 6. This CDR3 region has 15 residues. CDR3 in DNA: TGTGCCAGCAGTGAACAGGGGCAGGTGAACACTGAAGCTTTCTTT. This sequence encodes CASSEQGQVNTEAFF.

This clonotype was picked up many times. V usage is TRBV28 and J usage is TRBJ2-5; tentatively, D is TRBD1 (6 bases). This CDR3 region has 13 residues. Germline CDR1 MDHEN, CDR2 SYDVKM. Deletions cut 5 bases from V and 2 bases from J, with 9 bases between. This chain's CDR3 is CASSRTAQETQYF. CDR3 bases: TGTGCCAGCAGTCGGACAGCACAAGAGACCCAGTACTTC.

The table lists this clonotype with many counts. This chain joins TRBV5-1 and TRBJ1-1, with D unclear. Trimming left V 7 bases short and J 4 bases short, with 14 bases between. From germline, CDR1 is SGHRS and CDR2 YFSETQ. This CDR3 region has 13 residues. CDR3 DNA sequence: TGCGCCAGCCGTCCGTTGACGGGCACTGAAGCTTTCTTT. Its protein product is CASRPLTGTEAFF.

This clonotype was observed a few times. This chain links TRBV24-1 with TRBJ2-2; the D is unclear. CDR1 and CDR2 (germline): KGHDR, SFDVKD. The CDR3 consists of 15 residues. V lost 9 bases, J lost 0 bases, and 13 bases lay in between. CDR3: CATQTTTPNTGELFF. CDR3 coding DNA: TGTGCCACCCAGACAACAACGCCGAACACCGGGGAGCTGTTTTTT.

This clonotype occurred many times. V is TRBV6-5 and J is TRBJ2-7; 9 bases match TRBD2. Germline V gene data show CDR1 as MNHEY and CDR2 as SVGAGI. V was pared by 0 bases and J by 0 bases, with 0 bases of the junction left unmatched. This CDR3 region has 15 residues. For the CDR3, the DNA is TGTGCCAGCAGTTACTCTAGCGGGAGCTCCTACGAGCAGTACTTC. Encoded protein: CASSYSSGSSYEQYF.

The rearrangement links TRBV4-1 to TRBJ2-2; D unclear. Germline V gives CDR1 MGHRA, CDR2 YSYEKL. The V and J ends lost 4 bases and 1 base respectively, with 7 bases between them. The CDR3 spans 14 residues. CDR3 bases: TGCGCCAGCAGCCGCAACATGAACACCGGGGAGCTGTTTTTT. It is translated as CASSRNMNTGELFF.

The sample holds a few counts of this clonotype. The gene calls are TRBV3-1 and TRBJ1-4; no clear D. Germline CDR1 and CDR2: LGHDT and YNNKEL (reference sequence). V was trimmed by 2 bases and J by 8 bases, leaving 15 bases between them. The CDR3 covers 15 residues. For the CDR3, the DNA is TGTGCCAGCAGCCAAAGTGGTCCAGGCAGGGAAAAACTGTTTTTT. Translated, it gives CASSQSGPGREKLFF.

The table lists this clonotype with many counts. The chain's CDR3 is CASSYSSWVSNQPQHF. DNA of the CDR3: TGTGCCAGCAGTTACTCGTCCTGGGTCAGCAATCAGCCCCAGCATTTT. The chain has TRBV6-6 and TRBJ1-5, with unresolved D. From germline, CDR1 is MNHNY and CDR2 SVGAGI (reference sequence). V was cut by 0 bases and J by 1 base, with 10 bases left in between. CDR3 length: 16 residues.

This clonotype was counted ten times or more. The chain recombines TRBV4-1 with TRBJ2-7; D ambiguous. Trimming pared 0 bases from V and 4 bases from J, leaving 13 bases between. CDR3 length equals 15 residues. From germline, CDR1 is MGHRA and CDR2 YSYEKL. CDR3 amino acids: CASSQDTGRQYEQYF. CDR3 bases: TGCGCCAGCAGCCAAGATACGGGTAGGCAGTACGAGCAGTACTTC.

This clonotype was counted ten times or more. The chain is built from TRBV5-1 and TRBJ2-5; D may be TRBD2 (6 bases). The CDR3 runs 13 residues. Trimming took off 5 bases at V and 4 bases at J, with 12 bases between the two ends. CDR1 SGHRS and CDR2 YFSETQ come from the germline V gene. The CDR3 region has the DNA TGCGCCAGCAGTGCGGGACCGGGAGAGACCCAGTACTTC. The encoded protein is CASSAGPGETQYF. Combining the CDR3 with reference TRBV5-1 and TRBJ2-5 gives the whole variable domain KAGVTQTPRYLIKTRGQQVTLSCSPISGHRSVSWYQQTPGQGLQFLFEYFSETQRNKGNFPGRFSGRQFSNSRSEMNVSTLELGDSALYLCASSAGPGETQYFGPGTRLLVL.

The table lists this clonotype with a few counts. The chain carries TRBV7-2 and TRBJ2-7, with 11 bases identical to TRBD1. Per germline, CDR1 SGHTA and CDR2 FQGNSA. Losses at the gene ends were 5 bases for V and 7 bases for J; bases not matched to a gene: 7. The CDR3 has 14 residues. The CDR3 loop reads CASSPGQGAWEQYF. Here the CDR3 DNA reads TGTGCCAGCAGCCCCGGACAGGGGGCGTGGGAGCAGTACTTC. The variable domain in full, with the rest retrieved from reference TRBV7-2 and TRBJ2-7, is GAGVSQSPSNKVTEKGKDVELRCDPISGHTALYWYRQSLGQGLEFLIYFQGNSAPDKSGLPSDRFSAERTGGSVSTLTIQRTQQEDSAVYLCASSPGQGAWEQYFGPGTRLTVT.

This clonotype has a count of ten or more. The chain employs TRBV9 and TRBJ1-3; D might be TRBD1 (5 bases). Germline V lookup: CDR1 SGDLS, CDR2 YYNGEE. CDR3 size: 15 residues. V was clipped by 3 bases and J by 0 bases, with 10 bases between them. CDR3 sequence (DNA): TGTGCCAGCAGCGGGCTCGGGGGCTCTGGAAACACCATATATTTT. This sequence encodes CASSGLGGSGNTIYF.

In this sample, this clonotype turned up many times. The chain is built from TRBV9 and TRBJ2-7, with D hard to call. The germline V gene has CDR1 SGDLS and CDR2 YYNGEE. Between the trimmed V and J ends, which lost 2 bases and 4 bases, there was a span of 10 bases. The length of the CDR3 is 13 residues. The CDR3 reads CASSVAPLYEQYF. The DNA for the CDR3 is TGTGCCAGCAGCGTCGCCCCCCTATACGAGCAGTACTTC.

Concerning this clonotype: A read error may produce the germline difference seen at one junction end. The gene calls are TRBV5-1 and TRBJ1-3; 7 nucleotides agree with TRBD1. The CDR3 spans 14 residues. Germline V gives CDR1 SGHRS, CDR2 YFSETQ. The CDR3 loop is CASSLTGAGNTIYF. DNA for the CDR3: TGTGCCAGCAGCTTAACAGGGGCTGGAAACACCATATATTTT.

This chain uses TRBV5-1 with TRBJ2-1, with 10 bases fitting TRBD2. The CDR3 has 15 amino acids. Per germline, CDR1 SGHRS and CDR2 YFSETQ. V lost 5 bases, J lost 8 bases, and 10 bases stayed unmatched. The CDR3 nucleotides are TGCGCCAGCAGTTTTCCTAGCGGGAGCGCGGATGAGCAGTTCTTC. Translating it yields CASSFPSGSADEQFF. Combining the CDR3 with reference TRBV5-1 and TRBJ2-1 gives the whole variable domain KAGVTQTPRYLIKTRGQQVTLSCSPISGHRSVSWYQQTPGQGLQFLFEYFSETQRNKGNFPGRFSGRQFSNSRSEMNVSTLELGDSALYLCASSFPSGSADEQFFGPGTRLTVL.

This clonotype was detected a few times. The CDR3 DNA follows: TGTGCCAGCAGTTACTCGGGTTGGGAAACCTACGAGCAGTACTTC. This sequence encodes CASSYSGWETYEQYF. This chain joins TRBV6-5 and TRBJ2-7; no clear D gene. Trimming shortened V by 0 bases and J by 2 bases, and 11 bases separated the two germline ends. Looked up from germline, CDR1 is MNHEY and CDR2 is SVGAGI. The CDR3 runs 15 residues.

This clonotype was recorded many times. This chain uses TRBV19 with TRBJ1-2, with TRBD1 matching 9 bases. V lost 7 bases, J lost 7 bases, and 10 bases stayed unmatched. Germline lookup yields CDR1 LNHDA and CDR2 SQIVND (reference sequence). The CDR3 sequence is 14 residues long. CDR3 sequence: CASNPEWDRAGYTF. The CDR3 bases are TGTGCCAGTAACCCTGAATGGGACAGGGCTGGCTACACCTTC.

The chain carries TRBV2 and TRBJ2-5; D is undetermined. Germline V gives CDR1 SNHLY, CDR2 FYNNEI. The CDR3 runs to 13 residues. Deletions cut 5 bases from V and 4 bases from J, with 11 bases between. CDR3 DNA: TGTGCCAGCAGTATCGGCTCCCCAGAGACCCAGTACTTC. Its translation is CASSIGSPETQYF.

The table lists this clonotype with a few counts. V and J are TRBV19 and TRBJ1-5; TRBD1 is a possible D gene (6 bases). The CDR3 is 14 amino acids. The V end was cut by 7 bases, the J end by 7 bases, with 17 bases between. The V gene's germline CDR1 is LNHDA and CDR2 SQIVND (reference sequence). The CDR3 reads CASNLQGRGQPQHF. CDR3 nucleotide sequence: TGTGCCAGTAATTTACAGGGTCGGGGCCAGCCCCAGCATTTT.

This clonotype occurred many times. CDR3 bases: TGTGCCAGCAGCCAAAACATCTACGAGCAGTACTTC. Translating it yields CASSQNIYEQYF. The chain recombines TRBV3-1 with TRBJ2-7, with no clear D. The CDR3 sequence is 12 residues long. V lost 2 bases and J lost 3, with 5 bases in between. Germline V gives CDR1 LGHDT, CDR2 YNNKEL (reference sequence).

The chain employs TRBV28 and TRBJ2-5; 7 bases are shared with TRBD2. The CDR3 is 15 amino acids. CDR1 and CDR2 from the germline V gene are MDHEN and SYDVKM. V was pared by 5 bases and J by 1 base, with 7 bases of the junction left unmatched. The CDR3 DNA is TGTGCCAGCAGTAGGGCGGGGGTTCTCCAAGAGACCCAGTACTTC. Translating gives CASSRAGVLQETQYF.